This T cell receptor (beta chain) derives from a study of T cell repertoires in cytomegalovirus infection. Overall study: Both recently identified HLA-C-restricted and well-studied HLA-B-restricted CMV epitopes were used in the study. The public TCR beta signatures pointed to both CMV infection and matching HLA type.

Germline CDR1 is SGHAT and CDR2 is FQNNGV. V shed 6 bases, J shed 2 bases, and the junction held 6 bases outside the gene matches. The CDR3 loop spans 16 amino acids. This clonotype was seen more than once but under ten times. The antigen remains unidentified. Findings and caveats of the study: Frequencies of public TCR beta families were cumulated, and this identified carriers of CMV plus the relevant HLA. There were HLA-C-restricted CMV-specific TCR beta clonotypes dominating the ex vivo response.

One entry per CDR3 protein, called by TCRdb with MiXCR from the reads. The sample holds 80,000 to 90,000 distinct CDR3 sequences, 45% to 55% seen once. This sequence originates from a human donor in good health (CMV status not recorded). Some clones in this sample may be carry-over from other donors' samples. The specimen comprised CD8+ T cells from cultured PBMCs, sampled from culture after CMV antigen stimulation. This chain links TRBV11-2 with TRBJ2-1; 11 bases align to TRBD2. The CDR3 DNA follows: TGTGCCAGCAGTCCACGACTAGCGGGACCCTACAATGAGCAGTTCTTC. Protein: CASSPRLAGPYNEQFF.